This TCR beta chain comes out of a study of HIV-infected children after antiretroviral therapy interruption. Treatment defined: PENTA 11 planned treatment interruption arm or continuous ART arm. From thawed PBMCs, naive CD4+ CD45RA+ CD45RO- T cells were sorted. RNA-based 3' RACE libraries used unique molecular identifiers. TCRdb re-called the 3' RACE reads through MiXCR, storing one row per CDR3 protein. The sample lists 70,000 to 90,000 distinct CDR3 sequences, less than 7% seen once, with approximately 1.2% in the top ten. Germline CDR1 and CDR2: SGHNT and YYREEE (reference sequence). The junction had 5 bases not matched to a gene; V was cut back by 2 bases and J by 5 bases. This CDR3 has 14 residues.

The sequence came from a pool of human donors with HIV. This chain joins TRBV5-4 and TRBJ2-5, with 8 bases fitting TRBD1. Sequenced here: CD45RA+ CD4+ T cells from PBMCs, pooled from several time points, sampled from a donor given antiretroviral therapy, either interrupted or continuous. Subset indicated: naive CD4+ CD45RA+ CD45RO- T cells. CDR3 in DNA: TGTGCCAGCAGCTTTGGACAGGGCCGGGAGACCCAGTACTTC. This encodes CASSFGQGRETQYF.